This entry lists 30 T cell receptor beta chains sequenced from one sample in a study of shared clonotypes between healthy human individuals. The naive CD8 fraction comprised CD45RO-negative cells positively selected for CCR7 and excluded terminally differentiated effector memory CD45RA+ cells. Generated by immunoSEQ multiplex PCR, the TCRdb table keeps only in-frame clones and is missing some. The repertoire holds hundreds of thousands of clones, with around 96% as singletons. The sample was naive CD8+ T cells sorted from blood. These receptors all come from a woman in her 30s in good health.

The gene calls are TRBV15 and TRBJ2-5; D possibly corresponds to TRBD1 (5 bases). V was trimmed by 3 bases and J by 4 bases, leaving 12 bases between them. The CDR3 has 14 residues. CDR1 and CDR2 (germline): LNHNV, YYDKDF (reference sequence). CDR3 region: CATSSHRFPETQYF. The CDR3 nucleotides read TGTGCCACCAGCAGCCACAGGTTCCCAGAGACCCAGTACTTC.

The rearrangement links TRBV28 to TRBJ1-4; D gene unclear. The V end lost 10 bases, the J end lost 8 bases, and 14 bases lay between the germline ends. This CDR3 has 12 amino acids. Looked up from germline, CDR1 is MDHEN and CDR2 is SYDVKM. CDR3 in amino acids: CATSTSGEKLFF. The CDR3 bases are TGTGCCACATCCACGAGTGGAGAAAAACTGTTTTTT.

The rearrangement links TRBV5-4 to TRBJ2-7; TRBD2 agrees at 12 bases. The length of the CDR3 is 15 residues. Germline CDR1 and CDR2: SGHNT and YYREEE (reference sequence). V was clipped by 4 bases and J by 5 bases; unmatched bases: 7. The CDR3 sequence: CASSQRLAGVNEQYF. CDR3 DNA: TGTGCCAGCAGCCAACGACTAGCGGGAGTCAACGAGCAGTACTTC.

V usage is TRBV28 and J usage is TRBJ1-5; 7 bases are a match to TRBD1. CDR3 length: 15 amino acids. The junction had 6 bases not matched to a gene; V was cut back by 3 bases and J by 4 bases. Germline CDR1 and CDR2: MDHEN and SYDVKM. CDR3 DNA sequence: TGTGCCAGCAGTTTGGAGGGGGCCGGGAATCAGCCCCAGCATTTT. Translation: CASSLEGAGNQPQHF.

This chain connects TRBV7-9 to TRBJ2-7; 7 positions match TRBD1. The germline gives CDR1 SEHNR, CDR2 FQNEAQ (reference sequence). V was pared by 4 bases and J by 2 bases, with 5 bases of the junction left unmatched. CDR3 size: 14 residues. The CDR3 DNA follows: TGTGCCAGCAGCTCAGACAGGGCCCCCTACGAGCAGTACTTC. Its protein is CASSSDRAPYEQYF. The full variable domain, rest sourced from reference TRBV7-9 and TRBJ2-7, is DTGVSQNPRHKITKRGQNVTFRCDPISEHNRLYWYRQTLGQGPEFLTYFQNEAQLEKSRLLSDRFSAERPKGSFSTLEIQRTEQGDSAMYLCASSSDRAPYEQYFGPGTRLTVT.

This sequence joins TRBV7-8 and TRBJ1-1; D is ambiguous. Germline values: CDR1 SGHVS, CDR2 FQNEAQ. This CDR3 region has 13 residues. Trimming left V 1 base short and J 4 bases short, with 7 bases between. The CDR3 here is CASSLGHPTEAFF. The CDR3 DNA follows: TGTGCCAGCAGCTTAGGCCACCCCACTGAAGCTTTCTTT.

The chain has TRBV7-2 and TRBJ2-3, with D uncertain. The V gene lost 1 base and the J gene lost 2 bases, with 13 bases spanning the gap. Germline CDR1 is SGHTA and CDR2 is FQGNSA. The CDR3 is 16 residues long. The DNA of the CDR3 is TGTGCCAGCAGCTTAGGCCCGGCGGAACACACAGATACGCAGTATTTT. It specifies CASSLGPAEHTDTQYF.

The chain links TRBV7-9 to TRBJ1-2; 8 bases align to TRBD1. V shed 1 base and J 7 bases; nucleotides not matched to a gene: 5. This CDR3 contains 14 residues. Per the germline V gene, CDR1 is SEHNR and CDR2 is FQNEAQ (reference sequence). The CDR3: CASSLVRQGTGYTF. The CDR3 DNA reads TGTGCCAGCAGCTTAGTCCGACAGGGGACTGGCTACACCTTC.

V and J are TRBV30 and TRBJ2-7; D gene uncertain. This CDR3 region has 14 residues. Trimming pared 0 bases from V and 5 bases from J, leaving 14 bases between. The V gene's germline CDR1 is GTSNPN and CDR2 SVGIG (reference sequence). The CDR3 DNA reads TGTGCCTGGAGTGTGACAAGTTCCGGTGACGAGCAGTACTTC. It translates to CAWSVTSSGDEQYF.

The rearrangement uses TRBV7-2 and TRBJ2-3; 7 positions agree with TRBD1. The V gene's germline CDR1 is SGHTA and CDR2 FQGNSA. V gave up 2 bases and J gave up 4 bases; unmatched junction bases: 6. The CDR3 runs 15 residues. The CDR3: CASSLNGQGADTQYF. In DNA, the CDR3 is TGTGCCAGCAGCTTAAACGGCCAGGGGGCAGATACGCAGTATTTT.

This clone has a single count. A much larger clone sits a single nucleotide away, making a read error possible. The chain is built from TRBV19 and TRBJ2-7, with 10 bases that match TRBD1. The CDR3 length is 14 residues. The V and J ends lost 5 bases and 3 bases, in that order; junction bases with no gene match: 4. Per the germline V gene, CDR1 is LNHDA and CDR2 is SQIVND (reference sequence). CDR3 nucleotides: TGTGCCAGTAGTGCCGGGACAGGGGTCTACGAGCAGTACTTC. Translating gives CASSAGTGVYEQYF.

This CDR3 is CASSSGTPEQFF. The CDR3 region has the DNA TGTGCCAGCAGCTCCGGGACCCCGGAGCAGTTCTTC. The chain joins TRBV27 to TRBJ2-1, with D possibly called TRBD1 or TRBD2 (5 bases each). Trimming removed 6 bases at V and 10 bases at J, with 13 bases between. Germline V gene sequence: CDR1 MNHEY, CDR2 SMNVEV (reference sequence). This CDR3 comprises 12 residues.

This clone appeared once. The same CDR3 also results from other DNA sequences found in this sample. This chain uses TRBV7-9 with TRBJ1-1, with D uncertain. The CDR3 loop spans 15 amino acids. The germline gives CDR1 SEHNR, CDR2 FQNEAQ (reference sequence). The V end was cut by 0 bases, the J end by 0 bases, with 8 bases between. In DNA form, the CDR3 reads TGTGCCAGCAGCTTAGCGTCCGGCCTGAACACTGAAGCTTTCTTT. Encoded protein: CASSLASGLNTEAFF.

V usage is TRBV19 and J usage is TRBJ1-3; no firm D call. The germline gives CDR1 LNHDA, CDR2 SQIVND (reference sequence). V shed 0 bases and J shed 3 bases, with 6 bases lying between them. The CDR3 consists of 14 residues. The CDR3 loop reads CASSIDRSGNTIYF. The CDR3 nucleotides read TGTGCCAGTAGTATAGACAGAAGTGGAAACACCATATATTTT. Supplemented by reference TRBV19 and TRBJ1-3, the full variable domain reads DGGITQSPKYLFRKEGQNVTLSCEQNLNHDAMYWYRQDPGQGLRLIYYSQIVNDFQKGDIAEGYSVSREKKESFPLTVTSAQKNPTAFYLCASSIDRSGNTIYFGEGSWLTVV.

V gene TRBV7-9 combines with J gene TRBJ2-5; 8 bases line up with TRBD1. The CDR3 totals 14 residues. Trimming at V came to 5 bases and at J to 5 bases, leaving 7 bases not matched to a gene. Germline-derived CDR1 and CDR2 are SEHNR and FQNEAQ (reference sequence). The CDR3 region has the DNA TGTGCCAGCAGCCCCGAGGACAGGGTGGAGACCCAGTACTTC. Protein sequence: CASSPEDRVETQYF.

The chain has TRBV28 and TRBJ1-5; 12 bases are shared with TRBD1. CDR1 MDHEN and CDR2 SYDVKM come from the germline V gene. The CDR3 is 19 amino acids. Losses at the gene ends were 5 bases for V and 2 bases for J; bases not matched to a gene: 13. The CDR3 sequence: CASSLPGQGAIMGNQPQHF. Written as DNA, the CDR3 is TGTGCCAGCAGTCTACCGGGACAGGGGGCAATAATGGGCAATCAGCCCCAGCATTTT.

This rearrangement joins TRBV7-9 to TRBJ1-4; no clear D gene. This CDR3 contains 14 residues. Trimming pared 2 bases from V and 8 bases from J, leaving 12 bases between. The germline gives CDR1 SEHNR, CDR2 FQNEAQ (reference sequence). The CDR3 loop is CASSLSPSGEKLFF. Written as DNA, the CDR3 is TGTGCCAGCAGCTTAAGCCCGTCCGGGGAAAAACTGTTTTTT.

The rearrangement joins TRBV11-1 to TRBJ2-7; D tentatively fits TRBD1 or TRBD2 (5 bases each). The V end was cut by 1 base, the J end by 4 bases, with 11 bases between. The germline gives CDR1 SGHAT, CDR2 FQDESV (reference sequence). This CDR3 spans 14 amino acids. The CDR3 loop is CASSLGGETYEQYF. The CDR3, as DNA: TGTGCCAGCAGCTTAGGAGGGGAGACATACGAGCAGTACTTC.

The J gene is TRBJ2-1, the V gene TRBV28; 8 nucleotides line up with TRBD2. V was clipped by 5 bases and J by 9 bases; unmatched bases: 12. There are 15 residues in the CDR3. Germline CDR1 reads MDHEN; CDR2 reads SYDVKM. DNA of the CDR3: TGTGCCAGCAGTGCCCTCCAGCGGGAGACGTTTGAGCAGTTCTTC. It yields the protein CASSALQRETFEQFF.

The rearrangement uses TRBV6-4 and TRBJ2-1, with D possibly being TRBD2 (5 bases). Germline V gene sequence: CDR1 MRHNA, CDR2 SNTAGT. The CDR3 sequence is 16 residues long. The germline V and J ends were trimmed by 3 bases and 5 bases, with 17 bases remaining between them. The CDR3 coding sequence is TGTGCCAGCAGTGAAGGATGGACCGAGGGCGACAATGAGCAGTTCTTC. Amino acid sequence: CASSEGWTEGDNEQFF.

CDR3 loop: CASGQDGLRNEQYF. DNA of the CDR3: TGTGCCAGCGGCCAGGATGGGCTTCGGAACGAGCAGTACTTC. The chain combines TRBV6-5 with TRBJ2-7, with D unclear. The V gene's germline CDR1 is MNHEY and CDR2 SVGAGI. Trimming pared 8 bases from V and 5 bases from J, leaving 19 bases between. The CDR3 has 14 residues.

The V and J genes are TRBV7-9 and TRBJ2-7; D is unclear. The V end was cut by 4 bases, the J end by 11 bases, with 15 bases between. The germline V gene encodes CDR1 SEHNR and CDR2 FQNEAQ (reference sequence). The CDR3 spans 12 residues. CDR3 DNA sequence: TGTGCCAGCAGCTCCTCTATTTCTTCTGAGTACTTC. Residues: CASSSSISSEYF.

This chain joins TRBV6-1 and TRBJ2-1; maybe TRBD1 (5 bases). The germline V gene has CDR1 MNHNS and CDR2 SASEGT. The CDR3 totals 12 residues. The ends were cut back, 7 bases at V and 5 bases at J, with 9 bases in the middle. CDR3 bases: TGTGCCAGCACCGACAGAAACAATGAGCAGTTCTTC. Translating it yields CASTDRNNEQFF.

The genes are TRBV7-9 and TRBJ2-1; D uncertain. This CDR3 has 14 residues. Germline-derived CDR1 and CDR2 are SEHNR and FQNEAQ (reference sequence). Trimming took 3 bases from V and 5 from J, leaving 11 bases between them. CDR3 coding DNA: TGTGCCAGCAGCTTTTTATCAGGAGACAATGAGCAGTTCTTC. It encodes CASSFLSGDNEQFF. The entire variable domain, with the rest obtained from reference TRBV7-9 and TRBJ2-1, is as follows: DTGVSQNPRHKITKRGQNVTFRCDPISEHNRLYWYRQTLGQGPEFLTYFQNEAQLEKSRLLSDRFSAERPKGSFSTLEIQRTEQGDSAMYLCASSFLSGDNEQFFGPGTRLTVL.

This rearrangement joins TRBV6-1 to TRBJ2-7; a weak D match, TRBD2 (5 bases). The CDR3 extends over 15 amino acids. V gave up 0 bases and J gave up 3 bases, with 12 bases separating them. Germline values: CDR1 MNHNS, CDR2 SASEGT. CDR3 bases: TGTGCCAGCAGTGAAGCGGAGGCCGGTTACTACGAGCAGTACTTC. It specifies CASSEAEAGYYEQYF.

This clone was observed a single time. The chain joins TRBV7-8 to TRBJ2-4; D unclear. Trimming left V 1 base short and J 6 bases short, with 16 bases between. In germline, CDR1 is SGHVS, CDR2 FQNEAQ. This CDR3 contains 16 residues. The CDR3 spells CASSLVARGWGNIQYF. The DNA for the CDR3 is TGTGCCAGCAGCTTAGTGGCTCGTGGGTGGGGAAACATTCAGTACTTC.

CDR3 protein: CASRDVQVYEQYF. CDR3 sequence (DNA): TGTGCCAGCAGGGATGTACAGGTCTACGAGCAGTACTTC. V usage is TRBV2 and J usage is TRBJ2-7; D possibly corresponds to TRBD1 (5 bases). Germline lookup yields CDR1 SNHLY and CDR2 FYNNEI. Trimming stripped 6 bases from V and 3 bases from J, with 12 bases between. CDR3 size: 13 residues. Drawing the rest from reference TRBV2 and TRBJ2-7, the complete variable domain is EPEVTQTPSHQVTQMGQEVILRCVPISNHLYFYWYRQILGQKVEFLVSFYNNEISEKSEIFDDQFSVERPDGSNFTLKIRSTKLEDSAMYFCASRDVQVYEQYFGPGTRLTVT.

The rearrangement uses TRBV11-2 and TRBJ2-1; D remains ambiguous. The germline V gene encodes CDR1 SGHAT and CDR2 FQNNGV. The V and J ends lost 1 base and 7 bases respectively, with 11 bases between them. This CDR3 is built from 14 residues. CDR3 nucleotides: TGTGCCAGCAGCTTAGCGAGCGTGAAAAATGAGCAGTTCTTC. Translating gives CASSLASVKNEQFF.

The gene calls are TRBV6-4 and TRBJ1-1, with no clear D. From germline, CDR1 is MRHNA and CDR2 SNTAGT. The CDR3 runs to 14 residues. The ends were cut back, 4 bases at V and 4 bases at J, with 13 bases in the middle. CDR3 in DNA: TGTGCCAGCAGTGTGGGCAGGTCGAGCACTGAAGCTTTCTTT. This codes for CASSVGRSSTEAFF.

V is TRBV13 and J is TRBJ2-7; weak D call: TRBD2 (6 bases). This CDR3 has 13 amino acids. Per germline, CDR1 PRHDT and CDR2 FYEKMQ (reference sequence). Trimming removed 4 bases at V and 5 bases at J, with 12 bases between. The CDR3 region is CASSSRLGNEQYF. The CDR3 nucleotides are TGTGCCAGCAGCTCCCGACTAGGAAACGAGCAGTACTTC.